This T cell receptor beta chain was obtained from a study of T cell responses to AZD1222 COVID-19 vaccine. Profiled with immunoSEQ multiplex PCR; TCRdb holds only in-frame clones, not every one. The table has under 70,000 clones, roughly nine tenths seen once. Pooled samples include second doses given at about 4 or 12 weeks. Study findings and constraints: Sampling that yielded the repertoires occurred only after the peak T cell response.

As to this clone: Its antigen is unidentified.

This receptor was taken from an adult who received the AZD1222 COVID-19 vaccine. Sequences were derived from peripheral blood, sampled 28 days after the second AZD1222 dose.

For the CDR3, the DNA is TGCGCCAGCAGCCAGACAGGGCCCTACGAGCAGTACTTC. Its translation: CASSQTGPYEQYF. The gene calls are TRBV5-1 and TRBJ2-7; 7 bases are a match to TRBD1. From germline, CDR1 is SGHRS and CDR2 YFSETQ. The CDR3 length is 13 residues. Trimming cost V 4 bases and J 2 bases; bases outside gene matches: 3.